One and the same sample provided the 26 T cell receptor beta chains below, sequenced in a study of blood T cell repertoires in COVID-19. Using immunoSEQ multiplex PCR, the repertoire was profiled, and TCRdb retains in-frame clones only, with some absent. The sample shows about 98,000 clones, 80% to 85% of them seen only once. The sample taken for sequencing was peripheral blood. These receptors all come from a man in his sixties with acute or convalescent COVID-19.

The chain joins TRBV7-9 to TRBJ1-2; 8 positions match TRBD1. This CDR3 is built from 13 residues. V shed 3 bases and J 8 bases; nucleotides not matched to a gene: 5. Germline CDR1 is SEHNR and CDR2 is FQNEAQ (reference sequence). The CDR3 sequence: CASSFSGGLGYTF. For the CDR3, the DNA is TGTGCCAGCAGCTTTTCAGGGGGCTTGGGCTACACCTTC. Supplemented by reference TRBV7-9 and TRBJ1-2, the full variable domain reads DTGVSQNPRHKITKRGQNVTFRCDPISEHNRLYWYRQTLGQGPEFLTYFQNEAQLEKSRLLSDRFSAERPKGSFSTLEIQRTEQGDSAMYLCASSFSGGLGYTFGSGTRLTVV.

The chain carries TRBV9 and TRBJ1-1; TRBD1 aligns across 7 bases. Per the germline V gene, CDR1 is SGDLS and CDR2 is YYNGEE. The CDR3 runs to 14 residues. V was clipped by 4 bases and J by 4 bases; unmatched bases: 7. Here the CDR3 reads CASSLQGSGTEAFF. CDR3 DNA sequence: TGTGCCAGCAGCCTACAGGGGAGTGGCACTGAAGCTTTCTTT.

DNA of the CDR3: TGCGCCAGCAGCCAATCAGGACAGGGGGCATTTGGCTACACCTTC. Protein sequence: CASSQSGQGAFGYTF. The chain combines TRBV4-3 with TRBJ1-2; 11 positions match TRBD1. CDR1 and CDR2 from the germline V gene are LGHNA and YSLEER. The CDR3 extends over 15 amino acids. V lost 2 bases and J lost 7; bases outside the gene matches: 6.

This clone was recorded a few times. CDR3 protein: CSVRTESYEQYV. The DNA for the CDR3 is TGCAGCGTCCGGACAGAGAGCTACGAGCAGTACGTC. V and J are TRBV29-1 and TRBJ2-7; D may be TRBD1 (6 bases). CDR3 length equals 12 residues. Germline V CDR1 and CDR2: SQVTM, ANQGSEA. V lost 6 bases and J lost 3, with 12 bases in between.

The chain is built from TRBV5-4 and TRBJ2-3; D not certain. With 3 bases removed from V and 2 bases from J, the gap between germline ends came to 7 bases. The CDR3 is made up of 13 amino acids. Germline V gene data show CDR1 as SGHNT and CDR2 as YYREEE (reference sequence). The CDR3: CASSSPVTDTQYF. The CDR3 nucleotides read TGTGCCAGCAGCTCCCCTGTCACAGATACGCAGTATTTT.

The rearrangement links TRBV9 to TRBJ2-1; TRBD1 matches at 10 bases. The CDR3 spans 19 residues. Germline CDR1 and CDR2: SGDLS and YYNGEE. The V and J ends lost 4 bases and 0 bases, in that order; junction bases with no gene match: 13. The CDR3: CASSHGTGVRRFSYNEQFF. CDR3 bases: TGTGCCAGCAGCCACGGGACAGGGGTAAGGAGGTTCTCCTACAATGAGCAGTTCTTC.

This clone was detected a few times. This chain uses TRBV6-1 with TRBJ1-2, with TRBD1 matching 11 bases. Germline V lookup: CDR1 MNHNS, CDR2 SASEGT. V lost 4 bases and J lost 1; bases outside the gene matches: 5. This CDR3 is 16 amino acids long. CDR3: CASSVIGTGGNYGYTF. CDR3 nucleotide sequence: TGTGCCAGCAGTGTTATCGGGACAGGGGGTAACTATGGCTACACCTTC.

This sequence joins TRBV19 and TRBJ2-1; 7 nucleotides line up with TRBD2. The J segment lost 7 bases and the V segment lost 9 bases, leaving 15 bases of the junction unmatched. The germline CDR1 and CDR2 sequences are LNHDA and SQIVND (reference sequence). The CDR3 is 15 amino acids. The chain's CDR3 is CASTREAESGNEQFF. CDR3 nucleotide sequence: TGTGCCAGCACCCGGGAGGCAGAGTCTGGAAATGAGCAGTTCTTC.

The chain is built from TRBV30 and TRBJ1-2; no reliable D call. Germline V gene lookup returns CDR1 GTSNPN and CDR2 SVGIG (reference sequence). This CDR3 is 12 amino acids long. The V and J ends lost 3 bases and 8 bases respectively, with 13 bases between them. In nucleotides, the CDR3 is TGTGCCTGGAGCGTACTCACCGCAGGCTACACCTTC. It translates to CAWSVLTAGYTF.

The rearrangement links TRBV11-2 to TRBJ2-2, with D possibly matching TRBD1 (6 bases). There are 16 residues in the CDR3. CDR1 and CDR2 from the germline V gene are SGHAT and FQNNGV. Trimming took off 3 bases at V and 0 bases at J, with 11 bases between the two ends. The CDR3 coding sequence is TGTGCCAGCAGCTTGGGGACAAATCCGAACACCGGGGAGCTGTTTTTT. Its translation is CASSLGTNPNTGELFF.

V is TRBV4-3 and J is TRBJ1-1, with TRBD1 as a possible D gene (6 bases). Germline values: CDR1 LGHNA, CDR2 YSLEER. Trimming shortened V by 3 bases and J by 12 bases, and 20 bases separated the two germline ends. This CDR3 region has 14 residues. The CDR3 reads CASSHGRGGAVTFF. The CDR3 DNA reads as TGCGCCAGCAGCCATGGCAGGGGAGGGGCGGTAACTTTCTTT.

The CDR3: CASSVAHVGGDTQYF. The CDR3 DNA reads as TGTGCCAGCAGCGTAGCCCACGTTGGGGGCGATACGCAGTATTTT. The chain uses TRBV9 and TRBJ2-3; D possibly corresponds to TRBD1 (6 bases). The germline V gene has CDR1 SGDLS and CDR2 YYNGEE. The length of the CDR3 is 15 residues. V lost 0 bases to trimming and J lost 6 bases, with 14 bases between them.

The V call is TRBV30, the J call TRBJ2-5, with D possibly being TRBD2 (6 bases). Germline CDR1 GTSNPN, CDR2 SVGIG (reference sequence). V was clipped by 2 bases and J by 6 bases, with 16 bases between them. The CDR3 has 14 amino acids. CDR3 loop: CAWSFAAGLKTQYF. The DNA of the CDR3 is TGTGCCTGGAGTTTCGCGGCGGGACTTAAGACCCAGTACTTC.

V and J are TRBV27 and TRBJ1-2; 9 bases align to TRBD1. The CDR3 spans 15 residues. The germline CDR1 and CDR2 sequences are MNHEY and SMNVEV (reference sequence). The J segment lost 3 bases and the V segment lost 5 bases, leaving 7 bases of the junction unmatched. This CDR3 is CASSPGQGNYYGYTF. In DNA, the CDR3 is TGTGCCAGCAGTCCTGGACAGGGGAATTACTATGGCTACACCTTC.

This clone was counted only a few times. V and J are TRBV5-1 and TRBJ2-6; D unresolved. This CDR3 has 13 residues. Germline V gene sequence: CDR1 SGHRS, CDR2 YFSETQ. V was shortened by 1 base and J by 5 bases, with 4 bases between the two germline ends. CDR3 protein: CASSLYWANVLTF. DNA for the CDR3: TGCGCCAGCAGCTTGTACTGGGCCAACGTCCTGACTTTC.

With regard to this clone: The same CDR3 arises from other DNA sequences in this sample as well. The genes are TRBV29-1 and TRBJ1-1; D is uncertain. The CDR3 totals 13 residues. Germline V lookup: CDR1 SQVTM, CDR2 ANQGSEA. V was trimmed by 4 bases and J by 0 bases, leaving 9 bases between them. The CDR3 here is CSVGGLLNTEAFF. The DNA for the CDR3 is TGCAGCGTTGGAGGACTGCTGAACACTGAAGCTTTCTTT.

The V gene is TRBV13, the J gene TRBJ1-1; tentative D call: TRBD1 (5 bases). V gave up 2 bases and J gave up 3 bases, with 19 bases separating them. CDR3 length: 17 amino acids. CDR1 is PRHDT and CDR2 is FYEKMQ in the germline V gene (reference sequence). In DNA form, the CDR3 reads TGTGCCAGCAGCTTATCTAAGGGGATTACTTACTACACTGAAGCTTTCTTT. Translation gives CASSLSKGITYYTEAFF.

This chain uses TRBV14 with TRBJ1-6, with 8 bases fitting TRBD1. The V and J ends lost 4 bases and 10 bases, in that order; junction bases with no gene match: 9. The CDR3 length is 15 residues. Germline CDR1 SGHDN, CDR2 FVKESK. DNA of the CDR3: TGTGCCAGCAGCCCGCTGGACAGGGACGAATCACCCCTCCACTTT. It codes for CASSPLDRDESPLHF.

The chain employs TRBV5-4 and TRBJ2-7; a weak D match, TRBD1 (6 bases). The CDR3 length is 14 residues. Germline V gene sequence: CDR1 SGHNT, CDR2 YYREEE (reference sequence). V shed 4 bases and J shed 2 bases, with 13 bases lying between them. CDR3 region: CASSQGQKPYEQYF. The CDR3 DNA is TGTGCCAGCAGCCAAGGACAGAAGCCCTACGAGCAGTACTTC.

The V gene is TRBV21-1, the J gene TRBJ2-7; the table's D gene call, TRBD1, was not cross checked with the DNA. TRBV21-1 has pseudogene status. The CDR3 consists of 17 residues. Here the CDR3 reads CASSKVSGFLQGYEQYF. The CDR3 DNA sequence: TGTGCCAGCAGCAAAGTATCGGGTTTCTTACAGGGCTACGAGCAGTACTTC.

The DNA for the CDR3 is TGTGCCAGCAGCTTCGACAGGGGGCGGCATGGCTACACCTTC. This codes for CASSFDRGRHGYTF. The rearrangement links TRBV5-5 to TRBJ1-2; 10 bases are shared with TRBD1. In germline, CDR1 is SGHKS, CDR2 YYEKEE (reference sequence). CDR3 length equals 14 residues. With 2 bases clipped from V and 6 bases from J, the junction kept 4 bases outside the gene matches.

CDR3 amino acids: CASSPRPTGTGELFF. The CDR3 DNA is TGTGCCAGCTCACCTCGACCCACGGGCACCGGGGAGCTGTTTTTT. V usage is TRBV18 and J usage is TRBJ2-2; D not certain. V was shortened by 3 bases and J by 4 bases, with 12 bases between the two germline ends. This CDR3 is 15 amino acids long. Germline loops: CDR1 KGHSH, CDR2 LQKENI.

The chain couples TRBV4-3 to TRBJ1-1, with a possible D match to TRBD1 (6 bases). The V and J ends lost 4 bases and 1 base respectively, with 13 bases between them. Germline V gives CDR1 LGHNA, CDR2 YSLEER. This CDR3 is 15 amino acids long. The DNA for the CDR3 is TGCGCCAGCAGCCGACATGACAGGAGGAACACTGAAGCTTTCTTT. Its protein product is CASSRHDRRNTEAFF.

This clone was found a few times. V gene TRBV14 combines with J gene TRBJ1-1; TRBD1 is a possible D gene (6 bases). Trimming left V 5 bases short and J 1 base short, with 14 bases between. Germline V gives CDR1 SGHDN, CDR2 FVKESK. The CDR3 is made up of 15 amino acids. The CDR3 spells CASSTSGQPNTEAFF. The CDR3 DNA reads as TGTGCCAGCAGCACTTCCGGACAGCCGAACACTGAAGCTTTCTTT. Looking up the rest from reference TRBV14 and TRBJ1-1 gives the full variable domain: EAGVTQFPSHSVIEKGQTVTLRCDPISGHDNLYWYRRVMGKEIKFLLHFVKESKQDESGMPNNRFLAERTGGTYSTLKVQPAELEDSGVYFCASSTSGQPNTEAFFGQGTRLTVV.

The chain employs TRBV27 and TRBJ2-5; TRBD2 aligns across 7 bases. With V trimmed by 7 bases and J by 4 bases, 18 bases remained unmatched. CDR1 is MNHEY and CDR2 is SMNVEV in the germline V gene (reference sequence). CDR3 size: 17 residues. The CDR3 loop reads CASKSSRGRAVPETQYF. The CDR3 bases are TGTGCCAGCAAATCCTCTCGGGGGAGGGCCGTACCAGAGACCCAGTACTTC.

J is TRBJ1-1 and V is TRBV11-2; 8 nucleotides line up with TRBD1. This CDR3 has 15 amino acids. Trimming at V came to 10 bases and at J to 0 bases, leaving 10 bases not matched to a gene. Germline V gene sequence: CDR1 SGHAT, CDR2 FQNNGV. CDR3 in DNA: TGTGCCACCCAACACGACAGGGGTATGAACACTGAAGCTTTCTTT. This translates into CATQHDRGMNTEAFF.